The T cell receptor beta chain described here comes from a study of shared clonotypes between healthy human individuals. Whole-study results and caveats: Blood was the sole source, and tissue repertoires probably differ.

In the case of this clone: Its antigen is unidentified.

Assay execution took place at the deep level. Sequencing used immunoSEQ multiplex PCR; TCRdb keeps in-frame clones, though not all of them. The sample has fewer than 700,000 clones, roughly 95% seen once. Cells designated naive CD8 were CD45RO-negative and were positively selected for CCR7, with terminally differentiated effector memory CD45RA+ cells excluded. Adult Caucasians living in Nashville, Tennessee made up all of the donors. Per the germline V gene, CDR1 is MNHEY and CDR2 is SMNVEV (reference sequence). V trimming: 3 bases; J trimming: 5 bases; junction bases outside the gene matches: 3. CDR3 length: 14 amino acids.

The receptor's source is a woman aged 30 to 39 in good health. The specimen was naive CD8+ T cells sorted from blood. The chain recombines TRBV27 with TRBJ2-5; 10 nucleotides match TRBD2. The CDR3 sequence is CASSFIAGGETQYF. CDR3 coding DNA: TGTGCCAGCAGTTTTATAGCGGGAGGCGAGACCCAGTACTTC.